Listed below are T cell receptor beta chains from one sample, sequenced in a study of blood T cell repertoires in COVID-19. Generated by immunoSEQ multiplex PCR, the TCRdb table keeps only in-frame clones and is missing some. Of 110,000 to 150,000 clones in the sample, under 90% were seen once. Material: peripheral blood. The receptors derive from a human donor in a cohort sampled during active COVID-19. CDR3s include the opening cysteine and the closing phenylalanine or tryptophan. A D gene is named only where the DNA matches it firmly. Clone size is not always given. Where it is, it says once, few, many or a class for expanded clones.

J gene	clone size	D gene	V gene	CDR3 protein	CDR3 DNA
TRBJ2-7	NA	TRBD2	TRBV5-1	CASSLSASGPTYEQYF	TGCGCCAGCAGCTTGTCGGCTAGCGGGCCTACCTACGAGCAGTACTTC
TRBJ2-5	NA	TRBD2	TRBV2	CASRLPAGGGEETQYF	TGTGCCAGCAGGTTGCCAGCGGGAGGAGGGGAAGAGACCCAGTACTTC
TRBJ2-1	NA	TRBD1	TRBV9	CASSVDGTGPYSEQFF	TGTGCCAGCAGCGTAGATGGGACAGGGCCCTACAGTGAGCAGTTCTTC
TRBJ1-2	few	NA	TRBV5-6	CASSLTGSSGYTF	TGTGCCAGCAGCTTAACAGGGAGTAGTGGCTACACCTTC
TRBJ2-7	NA	TRBD2	TRBV5-4	CASSLGTSGSYEQYF	TGTGCCAGCAGCTTGGGGACTAGCGGCTCCTACGAGCAGTACTTC
TRBJ1-2	NA	NA	TRBV9	CASSGTGNYGYTF	TGTGCCAGCAGCGGAACAGGAAACTATGGCTACACCTTC
TRBJ1-4	NA	TRBD1	TRBV7-9	CASSRGQGRDEKLFF	TGTGCCAGCAGTCGAGGACAGGGGAGAGATGAAAAACTGTTTTTT
TRBJ2-3	NA	TRBD2	TRBV4-1	CASSQDLLAGGGDTQYF	TGCGCCAGCAGCCAAGATCTACTAGCGGGAGGTGGTGATACGCAGTATTTT
TRBJ1-3	few	NA	TRBV5-4	CASSLGGQGGNTIYF	TGTGCCAGCAGCTTGGGTGGTCAGGGTGGAAACACCATATATTTT
TRBJ2-5	NA	NA	TRBV6-5	CASKRTVQETQYF	TGTGCCAGCAAGAGGACAGTTCAAGAGACCCAGTACTTC
TRBJ2-2	NA	TRBD2	TRBV7-3	CASSGSGTTNTGELFF	TGTGCCAGCAGCGGATCGGGGACTACGAACACCGGGGAGCTGTTTTTT
TRBJ2-7	NA	TRBD2	TRBV6-5	CASLDWGLAGKVQYF	TGTGCCAGCCTGGATTGGGGACTAGCGGGAAAGGTGCAGTACTTC
TRBJ2-2	NA	NA	TRBV6-2/TRBV6-3	CASSYIQAVTGELFF	TGTGCCAGCAGTTACATTCAGGCCGTCACCGGGGAGCTGTTTTTT
TRBJ1-1	NA	NA	TRBV5-1	CASSFESVGVNTEAFF	TGCGCCAGCAGCTTTGAGTCGGTGGGCGTTAACACTGAAGCTTTCTTT
TRBJ2-1	NA	NA	TRBV19	CASRPSLTYNEQFF	TGTGCCAGTAGGCCTAGCCTAACCTACAATGAGCAGTTCTTC
TRBJ2-1	NA	NA	TRBV28	CASYPAGPYNEQFF	TGTGCCAGCTACCCTGCGGGCCCCTACAATGAGCAGTTCTTC
TRBJ2-6	few	NA	TRBV7-9	CASSLGVGALSGANVLTF	TGTGCCAGCAGCTTAGGAGTAGGGGCACTATCTGGGGCCAACGTCCTGACTTTC
TRBJ2-7	NA	TRBD1	TRBV3-1/TRBV3-2	CASSPTGVSSYEQYF	TGTGCCAGCAGCCCTACAGGGGTTAGCTCCTACGAGCAGTACTTC
TRBJ1-2	few	TRBD1	TRBV5-1	CASSTQTGEYYGYTF	TGCGCCAGCAGCACCCAGACAGGGGAATATTATGGCTACACCTTC
TRBJ2-7	few	NA	TRBV7-9	CASSLSPAFNEQYF	TGTGCCAGCAGCTTAAGCCCAGCGTTTAACGAGCAGTACTTC
TRBJ2-7	NA	TRBD1	TRBV18	CASSPSGTAYEQYF	TGTGCCAGCTCACCATCCGGGACAGCCTACGAGCAGTACTTC
TRBJ2-5	NA	NA	TRBV3-1/TRBV3-2	CASSQGPAGVETQYF	TGTGCCAGCAGCCAAGGTCCGGCCGGGGTAGAGACCCAGTACTTC
TRBJ1-1	many	NA	TRBV27	CASSLKRGGNTEAFF	TGTGCCAGCAGTCTCAAGCGGGGGGGAAACACTGAAGCTTTCTTT
TRBJ2-2	NA	TRBD2	TRBV28	CASRDGLAGTGELFF	TGTGCCAGCAGAGATGGACTAGCGGGAACCGGGGAGCTGTTTTTT
TRBJ2-3	NA	NA	TRBV11-2	CASSAQTDTQYF	TGTGCCAGCAGCGCTCAGACAGATACGCAGTATTTT
TRBJ2-7	NA	TRBD1	TRBV7-8	CASSSTGQGYEQYF	TGTGCTAGCAGCTCCACCGGACAGGGATACGAGCAGTACTTC
TRBJ2-7	NA	TRBD1	TRBV20-1	CSASRRQGNYEQYF	TGCAGTGCTAGTAGGAGACAGGGGAACTACGAGCAGTACTTC
TRBJ1-4	NA	TRBD1	TRBV7-9	CASSTWTGKLGRLFF	TGTGCCAGCAGCACCTGGACAGGGAAATTAGGGAGGCTGTTTTTT
TRBJ2-7	NA	TRBD1	TRBV4-3	CASSRRAGGYEQYF	TGCGCCAGCAGCCGGCGGGCAGGGGGCTACGAGCAGTACTTC
TRBJ2-1	NA	NA	TRBV11-2	CASSLQASRNEQFF	TGTGCCAGCAGCTTACAGGCTAGCCGGAATGAGCAGTTCTTC
TRBJ2-2	NA	TRBD2	TRBV19	CASSRGGGRRGELFF	TGTGCCAGTAGTAGGGGCGGGGGGCGCCGCGGGGAGCTGTTTTTT
TRBJ2-1	few	NA	TRBV4-3	CASSQGADSYNEQFF	TGCGCCAGCAGCCAAGGTGCAGACTCCTACAATGAGCAGTTCTTC
TRBJ1-2	NA	NA	TRBV5-1	CASSLNAGMGYGYTF	TGCGCCAGCAGCTTGAATGCAGGGATGGGTTATGGCTACACCTTC
TRBJ1-6	few	TRBD1	TRBV5-4	CASSLPGTGDSPLHF	TGTGCCAGCAGCTTACCTGGGACAGGAGATTCACCCCTCCACTTT
TRBJ2-1	NA	TRBD2	TRBV7-2	CASSLEVGLAGPHEQFF	TGTGCCAGCAGCTTAGAAGTCGGGCTAGCGGGACCCCATGAGCAGTTCTTC
TRBJ2-3	NA	NA	TRBV6-5	CASSYDLRSTDTQYF	TGTGCCAGCAGTTACGATCTGCGGAGCACAGATACGCAGTATTTT
TRBJ2-2	NA	TRBD1	TRBV7-9	CASSARQGGTGELFF	TGTGCCAGCAGCGCGCGACAGGGCGGGACCGGGGAGCTGTTTTTT
TRBJ2-1	once	TRBD2	TRBV19	CASSPLAGSYNEQFF	TGTGCCAGTAGTCCACTAGCGGGATCCTACAATGAGCAGTTCTTC
TRBJ2-7	NA	TRBD2	TRBV6-2/TRBV6-3	CASSGTGTSGYEQYF	TGTGCCAGCAGCGGAACCGGGACTAGCGGCTACGAGCAGTACTTC
TRBJ2-1	NA	NA	TRBV6-6	CASRSSLGEGNEQFF	TGTGCCAGCAGATCCAGTTTGGGAGAAGGGAATGAGCAGTTCTTC
TRBJ1-5	NA	NA	TRBV7-2	CASSLQGLNQPQHF	TGTGCCAGCAGCTTACAGGGCCTCAATCAGCCCCAGCATTTT
TRBJ2-3	NA	TRBD2	TRBV6-2/TRBV6-3	CASSYLAASTDTQYF	TGTGCCAGCAGTTACCTAGCGGCAAGCACAGATACGCAGTATTTT
TRBJ2-7	once	TRBD1	TRBV5-1	CASSPTGGYEQYF	TGCGCCAGCAGCCCGACAGGGGGCTACGAGCAGTACTTC
TRBJ2-7	NA	TRBD1	TRBV5-4	CASSWPGTGVYEQYF	TGTGCCAGCAGCTGGCCCGGGACAGGGGTTTACGAGCAGTACTTC
TRBJ2-7	NA	NA	TRBV6-5	CASSPREGEQYF	TGTGCCAGCAGTCCCCGAGAGGGTGAGCAGTACTTC
TRBJ1-1	once	TRBD1	TRBV24-1	CATSDRRQGAQTEAFF	TGTGCCACCAGTGACCGTCGACAGGGGGCGCAAACTGAAGCTTTCTTT
TRBJ1-6	NA	NA	TRBV18	CASSPLTAVNSPLHF	TGTGCCAGCTCACCACTGACAGCCGTCAATTCACCCCTCCACTTT
TRBJ1-1	NA	TRBD1	TRBV7-9	CASSQGQYTEAFF	TGTGCCAGCAGCCAGGGACAGTACACTGAAGCTTTCTTT
TRBJ2-5	NA	NA	TRBV27	CASSLRGQETQYF	TGTGCCAGCAGTTTACGGGGCCAAGAGACCCAGTACTTC
TRBJ2-7	NA	TRBD1	TRBV9	CASSAQPGQGALGEQYF	TGTGCCAGCAGCGCTCAACCGGGACAGGGGGCTCTGGGGGAGCAGTACTTC
TRBJ1-3	NA	TRBD1	TRBV12-3/TRBV12-4	CASSRQRGTGFF	TGTGCCAGCAGCCGCCAAAGAGGGACAGGGTTCTTT
TRBJ2-7	NA	TRBD2	TRBV11-2	CASRLAASYEQYF	TGTGCCAGCAGACTAGCGGCTTCCTACGAGCAGTACTTC
TRBJ1-2	NA	NA	TRBV24-1	CATSDGGAGGYTF	TGTGCCACCAGTGATGGCGGTGCGGGGGGTTACACCTTC